This T cell receptor (beta chain) was documented in a study of graft-versus-host responses after intestinal transplantation. CDR3 length equals 17 residues. Trimming left V 0 bases short and J 0 bases short, with 12 bases between. Germline V CDR1 and CDR2: MGHRA, YSYEKL. Using immunoSEQ multiplex PCR, the repertoire was profiled, and TCRdb retains in-frame clones only, with some absent. The sample contains 23,000 or so clones, just under 95% of which appear only once. A note on this clone: Its matching antigen is unknown.

Study results and caveats: The recipient marrow held GvH clones, and some of them showed up first in ileum or blood.

The V call is TRBV4-1, the J call TRBJ2-1; D call uncertain. Sequencing was performed on PBMCs, taken 30 days after intestinal transplant. This TCR came from a human patient who received an intestinal transplant, so some T cells may come from the graft donor. CDR3 protein: CASSQEDGRYSYNEQFF. The CDR3 DNA follows: TGCGCCAGCAGCCAAGAGGACGGGCGCTACTCCTACAATGAGCAGTTCTTC.